The 13 T cell receptor beta chains below all came from one sample that was sequenced in a study of response to subunit inactivated influenza vaccine. TCRdb reanalysed the RT-PCR reads using MiXCR and keeps one entry per CDR3 protein. The table includes hundreds of thousands of distinct CDR3 sequences, around 13% detected once. The sample consisted of PBMCs from blood, taken approximately 15 days before vaccination. Receptor source: a man aged 50-59 years who received an inactivated influenza vaccine.

In its sample, this clonotype was seen many times. A read error may account for a junction end that differs from germline. CDR3 loop: CASSPGAGELFF. DNA for the CDR3: TGCGCCAGCAGCCCGGGAGCCGGGGAGCTGTTTTTT. The rearrangement links TRBV12-3 or TRBV12-4 to TRBJ2-2, with a possible D match to TRBD2 (6 bases). The CDR3 is 12 amino acids.

This clonotype was seen a few times. This sequence joins TRBV28 and TRBJ2-7; no clear D gene. V lost 7 bases and J lost 5, with 15 bases in between. CDR1 is MDHEN and CDR2 is SYDVKM in the germline V gene. The CDR3 is 13 amino acids. CDR3 coding DNA: TGTGCCAGCAATTCCCCCCTTGGTAACGAGCAGTACTTC. Its protein is CASNSPLGNEQYF.

This clonotype has just a few counts. The chain couples TRBV19 to TRBJ2-1; D gene ambiguous. Trimming removed 4 bases at V and 1 base at J, with 11 bases between. Per the germline V gene, CDR1 is LNHDA and CDR2 is SQIVND (reference sequence). The CDR3 length is 15 residues. This CDR3 is CASSTWARSYNEQFF. CDR3 in DNA: TGTGCCAGTAGTACGTGGGCCCGTTCCTACAATGAGCAGTTCTTC.

This clonotype has a handful of counts. This sequence joins TRBV7-8 and TRBJ2-3; 9 positions match TRBD2. The V and J ends lost 5 bases and 8 bases, in that order; junction bases with no gene match: 11. The germline V gene encodes CDR1 SGHVS and CDR2 FQNEAQ. The CDR3 sequence is 15 residues long. The CDR3 DNA is TGTGCCAGCAGCCCGCCGCGGGGGGGCCTGGGTACGCAGTATTTT. As protein: CASSPPRGGLGTQYF.

In this sample, this clonotype turned up a few times. This chain links TRBV15 with TRBJ2-1; 12 bases fit TRBD2. This CDR3 has 16 residues. Germline V gives CDR1 LNHNV, CDR2 YYDKDF (reference sequence). J was trimmed by 5 bases and V by 5 bases; bases with no gene match: 7. CDR3 region: CATSGYRLAGDNEQFF. CDR3 nucleotide sequence: TGTGCCACCAGCGGCTACCGACTAGCGGGAGACAATGAGCAGTTCTTC.

The rearrangement links TRBV20-1 to TRBJ2-3, with D possibly TRBD1 on 6 matching bases. The CDR3 consists of 16 residues. Trimming left V 3 bases short and J 6 bases short, with 22 bases between. The germline gives CDR1 DFQATT, CDR2 SNEGSKA (reference sequence). The DNA of the CDR3 is TGCAGTGCTAGTAGGGGACATGGTGGTCCATCCGATACGCAGTATTTT. It yields the protein CSASRGHGGPSDTQYF.

This clonotype was detected only a few times. This chain joins TRBV20-1 and TRBJ1-2; D not resolved. The CDR3 has 13 residues. V lost 4 bases and J lost 4, with 13 bases in between. The germline CDR1 and CDR2 sequences are DFQATT and SNEGSKA (reference sequence). The CDR3 sequence: CSAKSGWSYGYTF. The CDR3 bases are TGCAGTGCTAAGTCTGGATGGAGCTATGGCTACACCTTC.

J is TRBJ2-3 and V is TRBV6-5, with D unresolved. V lost 2 bases, J lost 4 bases, and 10 bases lay in between. There are 14 residues in the CDR3. From germline, CDR1 is MNHEY and CDR2 SVGAGI. The CDR3 region is CASSYGWESDTQYF. The DNA for the CDR3 is TGTGCCAGCAGTTACGGGTGGGAATCAGATACGCAGTATTTT.

The chain is built from TRBV19 and TRBJ2-2; 9 bases map to TRBD2. The J segment lost 6 bases and the V segment lost 3 bases, leaving 5 bases of the junction unmatched. This CDR3 contains 15 residues. CDR1 LNHDA and CDR2 SQIVND come from the germline V gene (reference sequence). CDR3 amino acids: CASSIGLAGSGELFF. CDR3 nucleotides: TGTGCCAGTAGTATCGGTCTAGCGGGGTCCGGGGAGCTGTTTTTT.

This clonotype appeared many times. The chain combines TRBV12-3 or TRBV12-4 with TRBJ1-2; D possibly corresponds to TRBD1 (5 bases). Trimming removed 5 bases at V and 0 bases at J, with 10 bases between. The CDR3 sequence is 14 residues long. The CDR3: CASSARAANYGYTF. For the CDR3, the DNA is TGTGCCAGCAGTGCCAGGGCAGCTAACTATGGCTACACCTTC.

This clonotype turned up a few times. The chain combines TRBV24-1 with TRBJ1-1, with 10 nucleotides matching TRBD1. J was trimmed by 1 base and V by 5 bases; bases with no gene match: 12. This CDR3 contains 18 residues. Germline assignment: CDR1 KGHDR and CDR2 SFDVKD. The CDR3: CATSGKPGQGSGNTEAFF. DNA of the CDR3: TGTGCCACCAGTGGTAAACCGGGACAGGGGTCGGGGAACACTGAAGCTTTCTTT.

The chain carries TRBV7-7 and TRBJ2-2, with D perhaps matching TRBD1 (5 bases). The CDR3 covers 14 residues. V was clipped by 2 bases and J by 4 bases, with 8 bases between them. Germline CDR1 and CDR2: SSHAT and FNYEAQ (reference sequence). The CDR3 spells CASSLTGVTGELFF. In DNA form, the CDR3 reads TGTGCCAGCAGCTTAACAGGAGTCACCGGGGAGCTGTTTTTT.

This clonotype was seen at least ten times. V is TRBV20-1 and J is TRBJ2-7; the D gene is possibly TRBD2 (5 bases). Germline lookup yields CDR1 DFQATT and CDR2 SNEGSKA (reference sequence). The V end lost 2 bases, the J end lost 5 bases, and 16 bases lay between the germline ends. CDR3 length: 14 amino acids. The CDR3: CSARYGASWDEQYF. The CDR3 DNA sequence: TGCAGTGCTAGATACGGCGCTAGCTGGGACGAGCAGTACTTC.